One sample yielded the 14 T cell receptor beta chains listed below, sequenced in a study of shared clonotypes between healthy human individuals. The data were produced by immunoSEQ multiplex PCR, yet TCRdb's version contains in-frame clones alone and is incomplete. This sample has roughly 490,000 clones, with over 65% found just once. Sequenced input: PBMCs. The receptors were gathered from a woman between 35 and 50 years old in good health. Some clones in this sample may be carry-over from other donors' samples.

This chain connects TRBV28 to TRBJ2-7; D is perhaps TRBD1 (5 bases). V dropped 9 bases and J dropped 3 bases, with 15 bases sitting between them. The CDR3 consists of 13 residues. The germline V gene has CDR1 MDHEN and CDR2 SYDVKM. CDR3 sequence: CASQGVKFYEQYF. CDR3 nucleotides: TGTGCCAGTCAAGGGGTAAAGTTCTACGAGCAGTACTTC.

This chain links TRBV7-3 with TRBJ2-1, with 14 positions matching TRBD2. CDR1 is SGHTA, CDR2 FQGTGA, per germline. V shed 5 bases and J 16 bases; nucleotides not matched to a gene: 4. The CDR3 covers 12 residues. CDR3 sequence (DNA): TGTGCCAGCAGCCCAGGGACTAGCGGGAGCTTCTTC. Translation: CASSPGTSGSFF. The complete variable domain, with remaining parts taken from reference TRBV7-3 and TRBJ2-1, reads GAGVSQTPSNKVTEKGKYVELRCDPISGHTALYWYRQSLGQGPEFLIYFQGTGAADDSGLPNDRFFAVRPEGSVSTLKIQRTERGDSAVYLCASSPGTSGSFFGPGTRLTVL.

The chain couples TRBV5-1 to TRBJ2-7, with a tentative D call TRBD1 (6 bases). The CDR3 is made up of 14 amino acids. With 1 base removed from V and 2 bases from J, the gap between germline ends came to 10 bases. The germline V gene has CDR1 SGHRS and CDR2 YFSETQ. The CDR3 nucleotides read TGCGCCAGCAGCTTGCTAGGGGGAACCTACGAGCAGTACTTC. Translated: CASSLLGGTYEQYF.

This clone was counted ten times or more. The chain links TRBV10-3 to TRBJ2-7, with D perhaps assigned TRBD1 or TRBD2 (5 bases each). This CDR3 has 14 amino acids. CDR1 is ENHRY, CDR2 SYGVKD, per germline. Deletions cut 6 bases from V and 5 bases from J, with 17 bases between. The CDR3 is CAIRSLGTRDEQYF. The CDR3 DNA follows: TGTGCCATCAGGTCACTGGGGACCCGAGACGAGCAGTACTTC.

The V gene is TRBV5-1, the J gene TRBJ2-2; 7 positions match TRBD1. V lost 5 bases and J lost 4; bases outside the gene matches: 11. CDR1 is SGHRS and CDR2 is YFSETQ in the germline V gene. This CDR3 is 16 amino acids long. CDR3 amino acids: CASRIGTASPTGELFF. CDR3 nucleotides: TGCGCCAGCAGGATAGGGACAGCATCCCCCACCGGGGAGCTGTTTTTT.

The CDR3: CASSESSGGGQPQHF. CDR3 DNA: TGTGCCAGCAGTGAAAGTTCCGGGGGGGGTCAGCCCCAGCATTTT. The chain couples TRBV6-4 to TRBJ1-5; TRBD1 is a possible D gene (5 bases). The germline CDR1 and CDR2 sequences are MRHNA and SNTAGT. The CDR3 is 15 amino acids. V lost 3 bases and J lost 6, with 15 bases in between.

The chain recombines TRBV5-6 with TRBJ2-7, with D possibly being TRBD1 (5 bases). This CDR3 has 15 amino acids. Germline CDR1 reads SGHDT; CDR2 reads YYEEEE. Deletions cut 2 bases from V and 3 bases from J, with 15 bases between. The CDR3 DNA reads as TGTGCCAGCAGCTTATTAGGGGTAAGGGGCTACGAGCAGTACTTC. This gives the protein CASSLLGVRGYEQYF.

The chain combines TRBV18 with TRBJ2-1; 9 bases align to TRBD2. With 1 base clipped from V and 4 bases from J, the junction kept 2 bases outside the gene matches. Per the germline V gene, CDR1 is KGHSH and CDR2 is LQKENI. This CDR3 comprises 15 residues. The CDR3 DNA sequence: TGTGCCAGCTCACCACTTGCGGGAGGGTACAATGAGCAGTTCTTC. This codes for CASSPLAGGYNEQFF.

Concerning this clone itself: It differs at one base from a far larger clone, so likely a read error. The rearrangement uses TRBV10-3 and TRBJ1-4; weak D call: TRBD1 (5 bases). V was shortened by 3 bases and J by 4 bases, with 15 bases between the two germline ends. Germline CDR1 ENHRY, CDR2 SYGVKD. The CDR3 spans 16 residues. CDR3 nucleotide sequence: TGTGCCATCAGTGAATCCTCGACAGCCATTAATGAAAAACTGTTTTTT. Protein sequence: CAISESSTAINEKLFF.

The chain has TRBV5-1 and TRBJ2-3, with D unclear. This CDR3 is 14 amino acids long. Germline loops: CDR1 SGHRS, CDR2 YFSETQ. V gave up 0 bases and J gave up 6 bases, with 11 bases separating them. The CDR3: CASSLASREDTQYF. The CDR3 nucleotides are TGCGCCAGCAGCTTGGCCAGCAGAGAGGATACGCAGTATTTT.

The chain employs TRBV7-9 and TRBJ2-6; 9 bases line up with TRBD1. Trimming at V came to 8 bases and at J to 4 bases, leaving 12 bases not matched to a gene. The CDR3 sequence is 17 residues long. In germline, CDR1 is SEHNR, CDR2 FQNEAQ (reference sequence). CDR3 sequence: CASQPDRGVTGANVLTF. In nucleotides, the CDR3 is TGTGCCAGCCAGCCGGACAGGGGAGTTACAGGGGCCAACGTCCTGACTTTC.

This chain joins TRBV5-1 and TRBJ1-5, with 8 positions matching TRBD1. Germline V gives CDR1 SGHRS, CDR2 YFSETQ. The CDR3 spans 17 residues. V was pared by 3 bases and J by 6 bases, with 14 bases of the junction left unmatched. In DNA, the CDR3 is TGCGCCAGCAGCTCTCAACCAGGACAGGGTGGGAGTCAGCCCCAGCATTTT. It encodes CASSSQPGQGGSQPQHF.

The CDR3 region has the DNA TGTGCCAGCAGTTACGCTCACTCTGGAAACACCATATATTTT. Encoded protein: CASSYAHSGNTIYF. The genes are TRBV6-5 and TRBJ1-3, with D hard to call. Germline lookup yields CDR1 MNHEY and CDR2 SVGAGI. There are 14 residues in the CDR3. V shed 2 bases and J shed 0 bases, with 5 bases lying between them.

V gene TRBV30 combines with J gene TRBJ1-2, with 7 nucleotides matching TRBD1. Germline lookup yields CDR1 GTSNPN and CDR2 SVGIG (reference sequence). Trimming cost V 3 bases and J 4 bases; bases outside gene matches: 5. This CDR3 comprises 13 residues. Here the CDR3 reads CAWSRDRAYGYTF. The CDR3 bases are TGTGCCTGGAGCCGGGACAGAGCCTATGGCTACACCTTC.